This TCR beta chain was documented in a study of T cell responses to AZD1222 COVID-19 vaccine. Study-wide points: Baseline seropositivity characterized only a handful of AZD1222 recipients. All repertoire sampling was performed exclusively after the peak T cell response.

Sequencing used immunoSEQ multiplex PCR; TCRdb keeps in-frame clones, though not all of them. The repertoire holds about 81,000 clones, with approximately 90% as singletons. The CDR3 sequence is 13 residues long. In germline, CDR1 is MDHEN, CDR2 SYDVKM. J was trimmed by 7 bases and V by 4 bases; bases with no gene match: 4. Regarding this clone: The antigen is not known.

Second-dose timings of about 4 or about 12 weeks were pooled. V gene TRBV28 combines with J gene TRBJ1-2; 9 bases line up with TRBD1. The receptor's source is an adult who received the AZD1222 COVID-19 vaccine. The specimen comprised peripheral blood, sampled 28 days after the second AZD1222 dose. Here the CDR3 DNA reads TGTGCCAGCAGTTCCTACAGGGGGCTTGGCTACACCTTC. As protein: CASSSYRGLGYTF.